This T cell receptor (beta chain) was observed in a study of OX40 agonist ivuxolimab in advanced cancers. Trimming pared 0 bases from V and 4 bases from J, leaving 14 bases between. Germline V CDR1 and CDR2: SGHRS, YFSETQ. The CDR3 sequence is 16 residues long. Clones were sequenced by immunoSEQ multiplex PCR, and TCRdb holds only the in-frame ones, with some missing. The sample has some 83,000 clones; around 90% are singletons. This receptor was taken from an adult with an advanced solid tumor such as melanoma, head and neck, liver or kidney cancer. Sequencing was performed on CD4+ or CD8+ T cells sorted from blood, taken in a trial of the OX40 agonist ivuxolimab. The genes are TRBV5-1 and TRBJ1-3; D gene uncertain. Written as DNA, the CDR3 is TGCGCCAGCAGCTTGGAGCCCAGCCCTGGGGGAAACACCATATATTTT. This encodes CASSLEPSPGGNTIYF.